The 12 T cell receptor beta chains presented below share a single source sample, sequenced in a study of blood T cell repertoires in COVID-19 (TCRdb year 2020). The library relied on the immunoSEQ multiplex PCR assay. TCRdb provides this immuneACCESS table in a form limited to in-frame rearrangements. Some clones are lacking; in checked studies, under half of them reflect an unresolved V gene, and why the rest are absent is not known. Present in this sample are fewer than 300,000 clones, 65% to 90% of which were seen just once. The top ten hold approximately 5% of the sample. Sequencing input: peripheral blood. The receptors originated from a man in his forties or fifties with active or convalescent COVID-19.

The chain combines TRBV27 with TRBJ2-5, with D perhaps TRBD2 (6 bases). Germline V lookup: CDR1 MNHEY, CDR2 SMNVEV (reference sequence). CDR3 length equals 12 residues. Trimming took off 3 bases at V and 7 bases at J, with 9 bases between the two ends. CDR3 sequence: CASSLGGGTQYF. The CDR3 DNA is TGTGCCAGCAGTTTGGGGGGTGGGACCCAGTACTTC.

The CDR3 region is CASSLVSGDSYGYTF. The CDR3 DNA sequence: TGTGCCAGCAGTTTAGTTTCAGGGGATAGCTATGGCTACACCTTC. V usage is TRBV28 and J usage is TRBJ1-2; perhaps TRBD1 as D (6 bases). Looked up from germline, CDR1 is MDHEN and CDR2 is SYDVKM. The CDR3 loop spans 15 amino acids. The V gene lost 2 bases and the J gene lost 4 bases, with 14 bases spanning the gap.

This clone was seen a single time. The chain uses TRBV6-5 and TRBJ1-4; tentative D call: TRBD1 (6 bases). Germline assignment: CDR1 MNHEY and CDR2 SVGAGI. The CDR3 length is 14 residues. Trimming stripped 6 bases from V and 0 bases from J, with 8 bases between. The CDR3 here is CASSGQTTNEKLFF. DNA for the CDR3: TGTGCCAGCAGCGGACAGACAACTAATGAAAAACTGTTTTTT.

V and J are TRBV27 and TRBJ2-5; D may be TRBD1 (6 bases). The CDR3 is 17 amino acids. CDR1 is MNHEY and CDR2 is SMNVEV in the germline V gene (reference sequence). V lost 9 bases and J 0 bases, leaving 23 bases between the germline ends. The CDR3 is CARRGTNLAGYQETQYF. The CDR3 bases are TGTGCCAGAAGGGGGACAAACCTGGCTGGGTACCAAGAGACCCAGTACTTC.

The chain couples TRBV5-1 to TRBJ2-6, with TRBD1 matching over 8 bases. Germline V gives CDR1 SGHRS, CDR2 YFSETQ. With V trimmed by 1 base and J by 1 base, 4 bases remained unmatched. The length of the CDR3 is 17 residues. The CDR3 DNA sequence: TGCGCCAGCAGCTTGACAGGGGGTGGATCTGGGGCCAACGTCCTGACTTTC. Encoded protein: CASSLTGGGSGANVLTF.

This chain connects TRBV7-2 to TRBJ2-7, with a possible D match to TRBD1 (5 bases). Per germline, CDR1 SGHTA and CDR2 FQGNSA. The CDR3 is 15 amino acids. V dropped 5 bases and J dropped 3 bases, with 17 bases sitting between them. The CDR3 loop is CASSLQGTENYEQYF. CDR3 in DNA: TGTGCCAGCAGCCTGCAGGGAACCGAAAACTACGAGCAGTACTTC.

CDR3 region: CASSPLAGVWNEQFF. The CDR3 bases are TGTGCCAGCTCACCACTAGCGGGAGTTTGGAATGAGCAGTTCTTC. The V gene is TRBV18, the J gene TRBJ2-1, with 9 bases fitting TRBD2. This CDR3 contains 15 residues. Germline V CDR1 and CDR2: KGHSH, LQKENI. V dropped 1 base and J dropped 7; count of bases not matched to a gene: 5.

The chain links TRBV5-1 to TRBJ2-3, with D possibly TRBD2 on 6 matching bases. This CDR3 contains 14 residues. V was clipped by 3 bases and J by 4 bases, with 12 bases between them. The V gene's germline CDR1 is SGHRS and CDR2 YFSETQ. The CDR3 region is CASSYGTESDTQYF. CDR3 nucleotides: TGCGCCAGCAGCTACGGGACTGAATCAGATACGCAGTATTTT.

This chain connects TRBV28 to TRBJ1-2, with a weak D call TRBD1 (6 bases). The CDR3 length is 14 residues. The V and J ends lost 3 bases and 2 bases respectively, with 10 bases between them. The germline CDR1 and CDR2 sequences are MDHEN and SYDVKM. CDR3 sequence reads: CASSFRGANYGYTF. DNA of the CDR3: TGTGCCAGCAGTTTCCGGGGGGCGAACTATGGCTACACCTTC.

This clone was found once. The chain uses TRBV27 and TRBJ1-5; D unclear. The CDR3 totals 15 residues. In germline, CDR1 is MNHEY, CDR2 SMNVEV (reference sequence). V lost 6 bases and J lost 9, with 21 bases in between. The CDR3 DNA reads as TGTGCCAGCAGCTACTCGGACGGGGAGAATTGGCCCCAGCATTTT. Residues: CASSYSDGENWPQHF.

V usage is TRBV3-1 (or the pseudogene TRBV3-2) and J usage is TRBJ1-4; perhaps TRBD1 as D (5 bases). The germline V gene encodes CDR1 LGHDT and CDR2 YNNKEL (reference sequence). The CDR3 runs to 17 residues. The V gene lost 1 base and the J gene lost 0 bases, with 12 bases spanning the gap. The CDR3, as DNA: TGTGCCAGCAGCCAAGTTTACAGGATTACAACTAATGAAAAACTGTTTTTT. Encoded protein: CASSQVYRITTNEKLFF.

This clone was picked up a small number of times. The junction shows a germline mismatch at one end, possibly a read error. The chain uses TRBV7-9 and TRBJ1-6, with D possibly matching TRBD1 (6 bases). There are 15 residues in the CDR3. From germline, CDR1 is SEHNR and CDR2 FQNEAQ (reference sequence). CDR3 residues: CASSLARGDNSPLHF. CDR3 DNA sequence: TGTGCCAGCAGTTTAGCCAGGGGCGATAATTCACCCCTCCACTTT.